The present T cell receptor (beta chain) was sequenced within a study of radiation and T cells in renal cell carcinoma. Whole-study context: Nephrectomy followed 15 Gy stereotactic body radiation by 4 weeks.

This sample's time point: blood 2 weeks post-SBRT. Indicated treatment: 15 Gy SBRT to primary tumor, nephrectomy 4 weeks later. Radiation-treated patients gave blood at baseline, week 2 and week 4. The patient's renal cell carcinoma had clear cell pathology. Sequencing was performed with immunoSEQ multiplex PCR; in TCRdb, only in-frame clones are kept and a portion is missing. The sample includes about 130,000 clones, 88% of them seen just once. The CDR3 loop spans 14 amino acids. Germline assignment: CDR1 MDHEN and CDR2 SYDVKM. J lost 5 bases, V lost 5 bases, and 7 bases had no gene match. Specimen: blood, collected from a patient whose treatment included radiotherapy and nephrectomy. The receptor comes from a woman in her 70s with renal cell carcinoma. This sequence joins TRBV28 and TRBJ2-5; 8 positions agree with TRBD1. The CDR3 nucleotides read TGTGCCAGCAGTCGTGGACAGGGAAGGGAGACCCAGTACTTC. Protein: CASSRGQGRETQYF.